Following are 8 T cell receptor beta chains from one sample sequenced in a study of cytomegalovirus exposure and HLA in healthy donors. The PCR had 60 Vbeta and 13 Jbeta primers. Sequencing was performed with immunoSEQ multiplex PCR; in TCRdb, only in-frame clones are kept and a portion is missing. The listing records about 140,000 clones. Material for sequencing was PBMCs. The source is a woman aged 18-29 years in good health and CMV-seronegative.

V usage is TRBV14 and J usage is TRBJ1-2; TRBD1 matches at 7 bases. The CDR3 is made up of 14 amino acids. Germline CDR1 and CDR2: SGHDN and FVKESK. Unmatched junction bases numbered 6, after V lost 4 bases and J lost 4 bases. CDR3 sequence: CASSPLTGIYGYTF. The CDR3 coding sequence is TGTGCCAGCAGCCCTTTGACAGGGATCTATGGCTACACCTTC.

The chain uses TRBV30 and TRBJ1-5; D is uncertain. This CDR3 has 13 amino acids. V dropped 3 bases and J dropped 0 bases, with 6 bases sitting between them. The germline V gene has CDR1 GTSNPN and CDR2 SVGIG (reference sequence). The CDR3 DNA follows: TGTGCCTGGAGACTAAATAGCAATCAGCCCCAGCATTTT. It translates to CAWRLNSNQPQHF.

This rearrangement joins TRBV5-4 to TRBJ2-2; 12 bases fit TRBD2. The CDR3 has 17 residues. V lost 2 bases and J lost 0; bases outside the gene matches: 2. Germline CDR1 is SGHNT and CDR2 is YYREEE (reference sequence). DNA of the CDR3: TGTGCCAGCAGCTTAAGACTAGCGGGAGCGAACACCGGGGAGCTGTTTTTT. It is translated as CASSLRLAGANTGELFF.

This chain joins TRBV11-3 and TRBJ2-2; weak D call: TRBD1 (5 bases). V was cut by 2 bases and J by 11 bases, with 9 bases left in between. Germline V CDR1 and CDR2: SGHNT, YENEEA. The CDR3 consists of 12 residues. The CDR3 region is CASSLQGNELFF. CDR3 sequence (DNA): TGTGCCAGCAGCTTACAGGGAAATGAGCTGTTTTTT.

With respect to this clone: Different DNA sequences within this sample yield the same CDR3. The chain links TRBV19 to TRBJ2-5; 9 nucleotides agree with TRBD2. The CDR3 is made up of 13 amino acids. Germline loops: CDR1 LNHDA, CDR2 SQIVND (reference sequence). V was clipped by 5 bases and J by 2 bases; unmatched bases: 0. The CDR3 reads CASSAGGQETQYF. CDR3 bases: TGTGCCAGTAGTGCGGGGGGGCAAGAGACCCAGTACTTC.

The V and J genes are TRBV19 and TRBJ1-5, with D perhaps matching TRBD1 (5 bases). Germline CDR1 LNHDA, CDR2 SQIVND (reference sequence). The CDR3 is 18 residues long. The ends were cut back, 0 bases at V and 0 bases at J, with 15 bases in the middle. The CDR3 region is CASSIDGGWGYSNQPQHF. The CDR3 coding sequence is TGTGCCAGTAGTATAGACGGGGGATGGGGTTATAGCAATCAGCCCCAGCATTTT.

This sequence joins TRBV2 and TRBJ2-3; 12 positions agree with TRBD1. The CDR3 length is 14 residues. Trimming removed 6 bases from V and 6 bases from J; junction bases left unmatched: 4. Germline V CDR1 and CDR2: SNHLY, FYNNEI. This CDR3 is CASSQGQGADTQYF. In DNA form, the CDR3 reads TGTGCCAGCAGCCAGGGACAGGGGGCTGATACGCAGTATTTT.

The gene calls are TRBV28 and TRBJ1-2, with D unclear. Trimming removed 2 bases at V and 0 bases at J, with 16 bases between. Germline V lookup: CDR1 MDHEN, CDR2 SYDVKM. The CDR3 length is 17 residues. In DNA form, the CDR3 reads TGTGCCAGCAGTTTACCCGGGCCCACCGGGACTAACTATGGCTACACCTTC. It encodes CASSLPGPTGTNYGYTF.